Shown below are 31 T cell receptor beta chains from a single sample sequenced in a study of Ad26.COV2.S vaccination and SARS-CoV-2 variants. Here immunoSEQ multiplex PCR was the method, and the copy in TCRdb shows in-frame clones only, minus some. The table records 430,000 or so clones, about 88% of them present only once. As for treatment: roughly 19 received Ad26.COV2.S at low or high dose, single or two shots; several received placebo; per-sample allocation not given. Sample collection was performed on day 63 after the first vaccine or placebo injection. The sample was peripheral blood, taken in a trial of Ad26.COV2.S vaccine versus placebo. These receptors were obtained from a person between 18 and 65 years old who received the Ad26.COV2.S COVID-19 vaccine or a placebo.

This clone was detected only a few times. This chain links TRBV6-1 with TRBJ1-2, with D tentatively TRBD1 (6 bases). Germline V gives CDR1 MNHNS, CDR2 SASEGT. This CDR3 is built from 14 residues. V lost 2 bases and J 5 bases, leaving 12 bases between the germline ends. The CDR3 loop reads CASSEYQGLYGYTF. Written as DNA, the CDR3 is TGTGCCAGCAGTGAATATCAGGGGTTGTATGGCTACACCTTC.

The V gene is TRBV12-3 or TRBV12-4, the J gene TRBJ2-3; D not resolved. Deletions cut 2 bases from V and 2 bases from J, with 5 bases between. This CDR3 is 13 amino acids long. CDR3 coding DNA: TGTGCCAGCAGTTTACGCCACACAGATACGCAGTATTTT. Translating it yields CASSLRHTDTQYF.

The V call is TRBV4-1, the J call TRBJ1-5; no firm D call. Trimming shortened V by 2 bases and J by 0 bases, and 8 bases separated the two germline ends. Germline V gives CDR1 MGHRA, CDR2 YSYEKL. This CDR3 has 15 residues. DNA of the CDR3: TGCGCCAGCAGCCAATTTCACGATAGCAATCAGCCCCAGCATTTT. This codes for CASSQFHDSNQPQHF.

The chain has TRBV6-5 and TRBJ1-4; D not resolved. Per the germline V gene, CDR1 is MNHEY and CDR2 is SVGAGI. Between the trimmed V and J ends, which lost 7 bases and 8 bases, there was a span of 17 bases. This CDR3 has 14 residues. CDR3 sequence (DNA): TGTGCCAGCACCTCCTGGAAACGCCTGGAAAAACTGTTTTTT. Translating it yields CASTSWKRLEKLFF.

The chain joins TRBV7-6 to TRBJ2-7, with a tentative D call TRBD2 (6 bases). CDR1 and CDR2 (germline): SGHVS, FNYEAQ. Trimming took off 0 bases at V and 1 base at J, with 10 bases between the two ends. The CDR3 length is 15 residues. CDR3: CASSLAEGTSYEQYF. DNA for the CDR3: TGTGCCAGCAGCTTAGCGGAGGGTACTTCCTACGAGCAGTACTTC.

The V call is TRBV7-6, the J call TRBJ2-5, with 9 positions matching TRBD1. V dropped 3 bases and J dropped 5; count of bases not matched to a gene: 16. Looked up from germline, CDR1 is SGHVS and CDR2 is FNYEAQ. The CDR3 contains 18 residues. The CDR3: CASSFPLSTGTGRETQYF. The CDR3 coding sequence is TGTGCCAGCAGCTTCCCTCTATCTACCGGGACAGGGAGGGAGACCCAGTACTTC.

This clone turned up a few times. This CDR3 reads CASSLFLTGDFSPLHF. CDR3 in DNA: TGTGCCAGCAGTTTATTCCTGACAGGGGATTTTTCACCCCTCCACTTT. The chain is built from TRBV28 and TRBJ1-6, with 8 nucleotides matching TRBD1. Germline trimming cut 1 base from V and 9 bases from J; bases unmatched to any gene: 8. There are 16 residues in the CDR3. Germline V gene lookup returns CDR1 MDHEN and CDR2 SYDVKM. Looking up the rest from reference TRBV28 and TRBJ1-6 gives the full variable domain: DVKVTQSSRYLVKRTGEKVFLECVQDMDHENMFWYRQDPGLGLRLIYFSYDVKMKEKGDIPEGYSVSREKKERFSLILESASTNQTSMYLCASSLFLTGDFSPLHFGNGTRLTVT.

This clone was counted a single time. The chain has TRBV4-3 and TRBJ1-2; 7 bases line up with TRBD1. V was clipped by 4 bases and J by 8 bases; unmatched bases: 10. From germline, CDR1 is LGHNA and CDR2 YSLEER. The CDR3 covers 14 residues. CDR3 nucleotide sequence: TGCGCCAGCAGCCTAACAGGGGTAGGAGACGGCTACACCTTC. It encodes CASSLTGVGDGYTF.

The rearrangement uses TRBV4-3 and TRBJ2-2; 7 bases are shared with TRBD2. The ends lost 0 bases at V and 5 bases at J; junction bases unmatched: 9. The germline V gene encodes CDR1 LGHNA and CDR2 YSLEER. CDR3 size: 17 residues. DNA for the CDR3: TGCGCCAGCAGCCAAGATCGGGCGAGCGGGAAAACCGGGGAGCTGTTTTTT. It codes for CASSQDRASGKTGELFF.

This clone was seen a single time. This chain links TRBV5-6 with TRBJ2-7; unclear D gene. V was trimmed by 0 bases and J by 6 bases, leaving 22 bases between them. Per the germline V gene, CDR1 is SGHDT and CDR2 is YYEEEE. CDR3 size: 17 residues. The CDR3 loop is CASSLGRQALFVPEQYF. CDR3 in DNA: TGTGCCAGCAGCTTGGGTCGCCAGGCTCTGTTTGTGCCCGAGCAGTACTTC.

V gene TRBV18 combines with J gene TRBJ1-2, with D possibly being TRBD1 (5 bases). Germline V gene sequence: CDR1 KGHSH, CDR2 LQKENI. This CDR3 has 14 amino acids. V was trimmed by 5 bases and J by 7 bases, leaving 17 bases between them. The CDR3, as DNA: TGTGCCAGCTCAGAGACGGGACCTGGAGGTGGCTACACCTTC. Translation: CASSETGPGGGYTF.

V is TRBV6-5 and J is TRBJ1-1, with TRBD1 matching over 8 bases. This CDR3 has 15 amino acids. Germline loops: CDR1 MNHEY, CDR2 SVGAGI. Trimming cost V 6 bases and J 0 bases; bases outside gene matches: 6. The CDR3 nucleotides are TGTGCCAGCAGACGACAGGGGCGATTGAACACTGAAGCTTTCTTT. Protein product: CASRRQGRLNTEAFF.

The chain carries TRBV28 and TRBJ1-2, with TRBD1 as a possible D gene (6 bases). Trimming left V 7 bases short and J 6 bases short, with 18 bases between. Germline CDR1 and CDR2: MDHEN and SYDVKM. The CDR3 contains 14 residues. The CDR3 loop reads CASTLPGGGHGYTF. The CDR3 DNA sequence: TGTGCCAGCACCCTCCCCGGTGGGGGGCATGGCTACACCTTC.

This chain uses TRBV7-9 with TRBJ2-1; TRBD2 matches 14 bases. Germline V gene data show CDR1 as SEHNR and CDR2 as FQNEAQ (reference sequence). CDR3 size: 16 residues. V shed 5 bases and J 5 bases; nucleotides not matched to a gene: 5. CDR3 loop: CASSPPGLAGDNEQFF. The CDR3 nucleotides are TGTGCCAGCAGCCCACCGGGACTAGCGGGAGACAATGAGCAGTTCTTC.

The rearrangement joins TRBV5-1 to TRBJ2-2, with D hard to call. With 0 bases removed from V and 6 bases from J, the gap between germline ends came to 9 bases. Germline V gene sequence: CDR1 SGHRS, CDR2 YFSETQ. CDR3 length: 14 residues. The CDR3 DNA reads as TGCGCCAGCAGCTTGGCTAATACGCCCGGGGAGCTGTTTTTT. Protein sequence: CASSLANTPGELFF. The full variable domain, rest sourced from reference TRBV5-1 and TRBJ2-2, is KAGVTQTPRYLIKTRGQQVTLSCSPISGHRSVSWYQQTPGQGLQFLFEYFSETQRNKGNFPGRFSGRQFSNSRSEMNVSTLELGDSALYLCASSLANTPGELFFGEGSRLTVL.

The chain carries TRBV28 and TRBJ2-1; maybe TRBD1 (6 bases). This CDR3 has 14 residues. The V gene lost 5 bases and the J gene lost 4 bases, with 12 bases spanning the gap. CDR1 is MDHEN and CDR2 is SYDVKM in the germline V gene. The CDR3 region has the DNA TGTGCCAGCAGTCTGGGGGCGGTTTACAATGAGCAGTTCTTC. Amino acid sequence: CASSLGAVYNEQFF. The full variable domain, completed using reference TRBV28 and TRBJ2-1, is DVKVTQSSRYLVKRTGEKVFLECVQDMDHENMFWYRQDPGLGLRLIYFSYDVKMKEKGDIPEGYSVSREKKERFSLILESASTNQTSMYLCASSLGAVYNEQFFGPGTRLTVL.

The V and J genes are TRBV15 and TRBJ2-5; a possible D gene is TRBD2 (5 bases). V was clipped by 8 bases and J by 2 bases, with 6 bases between them. The CDR3 runs to 11 residues. The germline V gene encodes CDR1 LNHNV and CDR2 YYDKDF (reference sequence). The CDR3 loop is CATGGQETQYF. The CDR3, as DNA: TGTGCCACCGGCGGGCAAGAGACCCAGTACTTC.

V usage is TRBV20-1 and J usage is TRBJ1-2; possibly TRBD1 for D (5 bases). Germline loops: CDR1 DFQATT, CDR2 SNEGSKA (reference sequence). Trimming stripped 7 bases from V and 2 bases from J, with 8 bases between. The CDR3 runs to 11 residues. CDR3 nucleotide sequence: TGCAGTGTTTGGGGGAACTATGGCTACACCTTC. Protein sequence: CSVWGNYGYTF.

This clone was seen ten or more times. V and J are TRBV15 and TRBJ2-7; D is possibly TRBD1 (5 bases). The germline V gene has CDR1 LNHNV and CDR2 YYDKDF (reference sequence). CDR3 length: 15 residues. The V gene lost 0 bases and the J gene lost 4 bases, with 13 bases spanning the gap. The CDR3 here is CATSRDLGAGYEQYF. The CDR3 DNA reads as TGTGCCACCAGCAGAGATCTAGGGGCAGGGTACGAGCAGTACTTC.

This chain links TRBV2 with TRBJ2-5; 10 positions match TRBD2. After removal of 6 bases from V and 5 bases from J, the junction contained 6 bases not matched to a gene. Per the germline V gene, CDR1 is SNHLY and CDR2 is FYNNEI. The CDR3 spans 14 residues. CDR3 residues: CASRERGGVETQYF. For the CDR3, the DNA is TGTGCCAGCAGGGAGCGGGGGGGCGTCGAGACCCAGTACTTC. Full variable domain (missing parts from reference TRBV2 and TRBJ2-5): EPEVTQTPSHQVTQMGQEVILRCVPISNHLYFYWYRQILGQKVEFLVSFYNNEISEKSEIFDDQFSVERPDGSNFTLKIRSTKLEDSAMYFCASRERGGVETQYFGPGTRLLVL.

CDR3 sequence reads: CATSRAWNTDTQYF. The CDR3 coding sequence is TGTGCCACCAGCAGGGCTTGGAACACAGATACGCAGTATTTT. The genes are TRBV15 and TRBJ2-3; unclear D gene. Germline lookup yields CDR1 LNHNV and CDR2 YYDKDF (reference sequence). Trimming stripped 3 bases from V and 2 bases from J, with 9 bases between. The CDR3 runs to 14 residues.

The rearrangement uses TRBV5-5 and TRBJ2-5; possibly TRBD1 for D (6 bases). V was clipped by 7 bases and J by 3 bases, with 10 bases between them. Germline CDR1 and CDR2: SGHKS and YYEKEE (reference sequence). This CDR3 has 12 residues. This CDR3 is CASGKGEETQYF. The CDR3 nucleotides read TGTGCCAGCGGAAAGGGGGAAGAGACCCAGTACTTC.

The chain couples TRBV15 to TRBJ2-1, with D tentatively TRBD2 (6 bases). Germline-derived CDR1 and CDR2 are LNHNV and YYDKDF (reference sequence). This CDR3 spans 13 amino acids. The germline V and J ends were trimmed by 6 bases and 3 bases, with 9 bases remaining between them. CDR3 in amino acids: CATRLGGYNEQFF. DNA of the CDR3: TGTGCCACCAGGCTGGGGGGCTACAATGAGCAGTTCTTC.

The chain employs TRBV6-6 and TRBJ1-1; no reliable D call. This CDR3 comprises 13 residues. Trimming shortened V by 2 bases and J by 6 bases, and 10 bases separated the two germline ends. Germline CDR1 reads MNHNY; CDR2 reads SVGAGI (reference sequence). CDR3 DNA sequence: TGTGCCAGCAGTTACGAAGTTTCTTCTGAAGCTTTCTTT. Amino acids: CASSYEVSSEAFF.

The chain recombines TRBV2 with TRBJ1-4; D remains unclear. The V gene lost 6 bases and the J gene lost 0 bases, with 20 bases spanning the gap. Germline V gene lookup returns CDR1 SNHLY and CDR2 FYNNEI. There are 18 residues in the CDR3. CDR3: CASRLVGRRVATNEKLFF. Here the CDR3 DNA reads TGTGCCAGCAGGCTCGTGGGCAGGAGGGTTGCAACTAATGAAAAACTGTTTTTT.

This chain connects TRBV5-1 to TRBJ2-3; D is possibly TRBD1 or TRBD2 (5 bases each). This CDR3 has 14 residues. V lost 3 bases to trimming and J lost 0 bases, with 8 bases between them. Per germline, CDR1 SGHRS and CDR2 YFSETQ. This CDR3 is CASSSGPSTDTQYF. The CDR3 coding sequence is TGCGCCAGCAGCTCGGGACCGAGCACAGATACGCAGTATTTT. The full variable domain, rest sourced from reference TRBV5-1 and TRBJ2-3, is KAGVTQTPRYLIKTRGQQVTLSCSPISGHRSVSWYQQTPGQGLQFLFEYFSETQRNKGNFPGRFSGRQFSNSRSEMNVSTLELGDSALYLCASSSGPSTDTQYFGPGTRLTVL.

The V gene is TRBV24-1, the J gene TRBJ1-5, with D possibly matching TRBD1 (5 bases). Germline V gene data show CDR1 as KGHDR and CDR2 as SFDVKD. The CDR3 covers 19 residues. The germline V and J ends were trimmed by 0 bases and 0 bases, with 17 bases remaining between them. This chain's CDR3 is CATSDLKGGTDYSNQPQHF. The CDR3 nucleotides read TGTGCCACCAGTGATTTGAAGGGAGGGACGGACTATAGCAATCAGCCCCAGCATTTT.

The chain is built from TRBV3-1 (or the pseudogene TRBV3-2) and TRBJ1-1, with 8 positions matching TRBD1. Germline-derived CDR1 and CDR2 are LGHDT and YNNKEL (reference sequence). V dropped 9 bases and J dropped 4; count of bases not matched to a gene: 13. The CDR3 contains 15 residues. The DNA for the CDR3 is TGTGCCAGTAACGCTAGAGACAGGGGAGGCACTGAAGCTTTCTTT. Translated: CASNARDRGGTEAFF.

This chain uses TRBV6-5 with TRBJ2-7; 7 nucleotides match TRBD1. The V and J ends lost 11 bases and 6 bases, in that order; junction bases with no gene match: 13. Germline V lookup: CDR1 MNHEY, CDR2 SVGAGI. This CDR3 has 13 amino acids. As DNA, the CDR3 is TGTGCCGGAATACAGGGGTCCAGGGTCGAGCAGTACTTC. This translates into CAGIQGSRVEQYF.

The chain recombines TRBV10-3 with TRBJ1-2, with TRBD1 identical over 9 bases. The V gene's germline CDR1 is ENHRY and CDR2 SYGVKD. CDR3 length equals 18 residues. V gave up 6 bases and J gave up 4 bases; unmatched junction bases: 18. The CDR3: CAIRPGQGLGKLSYGYTF. CDR3 DNA sequence: TGTGCCATCAGACCGGGACAGGGACTAGGGAAACTAAGCTATGGCTACACCTTC.

J is TRBJ2-5 and V is TRBV27, with no clear D. Trimming shortened V by 3 bases and J by 1 base, and 0 bases separated the two germline ends. The CDR3 extends over 11 amino acids. CDR1 and CDR2 (germline): MNHEY, SMNVEV (reference sequence). The CDR3, as DNA: TGTGCCAGCAGTTTCCAAGAGACCCAGTACTTC. Translation: CASSFQETQYF.